These 3 T cell receptor beta chains came from one sample sequenced in a study of T-cell reconstitution after alpha-beta-depleted transplantation in children. Unique molecular identifiers were built into the TCRbeta library. TCRdb re-derived calls from the PCR reads in MiXCR, one entry per CDR3 protein. Of about a million distinct CDR3 sequences listed, about 26% are singletons. Sequencing used PBMCs, mostly from graft donor cells, obtained 360 days after TCRalphabeta/CD19-depleted stem cell transplant. Every receptor here comes from a boy under three years old who had a stem cell transplant for SCID, so the T cells may come from the graft donor.

Only a few counts were recorded for this clonotype. J is TRBJ2-5 and V is TRBV28; TRBD2 is a possible D gene (5 bases). Germline values: CDR1 MDHEN, CDR2 SYDVKM. The CDR3 has 17 residues. The ends were cut back, 6 bases at V and 2 bases at J, with 22 bases in the middle. The CDR3 region is CASRTNILDGSQETQYF. CDR3 in DNA: TGTGCCAGCAGGACTAACATTTTGGACGGCTCGCAAGAGACCCAGTACTTC.

This clonotype was seen a few times. The J gene is TRBJ2-7, the V gene TRBV20-1, with D possibly TRBD1 on 6 matching bases. This CDR3 contains 15 residues. The germline V and J ends were trimmed by 5 bases and 7 bases, with 24 bases remaining between them. The V gene's germline CDR1 is DFQATT and CDR2 SNEGSKA (reference sequence). CDR3: CSAVSGERLLREQYF. The CDR3 DNA is TGCAGTGCTGTTTCAGGGGAACGGCTATTGAGAGAGCAGTACTTC.

This clonotype was seen only a few times. The chain links TRBV7-9 to TRBJ2-4; D possibly corresponds to TRBD1 (6 bases). The CDR3 has 14 residues. Germline V lookup: CDR1 SEHNR, CDR2 FQNEAQ (reference sequence). V shed 4 bases and J shed 2 bases, with 9 bases lying between them. Here the CDR3 DNA reads TGTGCCAGCAGCTCAGGGGAATCCAAAAACATTCAGTACTTC. Translated: CASSSGESKNIQYF.